A single T cell receptor beta chain is shown here with its context. TCRdb called the RT-PCR reads again in MiXCR, with one record for every CDR3 protein. The repertoire holds about 500,000 distinct CDR3 sequences, with roughly 7.6% as singletons. This sample is part of a study of response to subunit inactivated influenza vaccine. Deletions cut 2 bases from V and 2 bases from J, with 14 bases between. The CDR3 spans 15 residues. Per the germline V gene, CDR1 is SGHKS and CDR2 is YYEKEE (reference sequence). V is TRBV5-5 and J is TRBJ2-7; D not resolved. This clonotype originated in a man aged 50-75 years who received an inactivated influenza vaccine. The input for sequencing was PBMCs from blood, taken less than 30 months after vaccination. CDR3 protein: CASSFAGGGAYEQYF. CDR3 coding DNA: TGTGCCAGCAGCTTCGCTGGCGGCGGCGCCTACGAGCAGTACTTC.